The 32 T cell receptor beta chains listed next were all sequenced from one sample in a study of T cells after yellow fever vaccination. TCRdb passed the 5' RACE reads through MiXCR, listing each CDR3 protein once. Of approximately 610,000 distinct CDR3 sequences detected, about a sixth appear once; the ten largest clones hold 15% to 20%. Sequencing used PBMCs, obtained less than 6 days after the first yellow fever vaccination. Receptor source: a young man who received the YFV17D yellow fever vaccine.

This clonotype has only a few counts. The V and J genes are TRBV6-1 and TRBJ1-5; 9 nucleotides agree with TRBD1. CDR3 length: 16 residues. The germline V gene encodes CDR1 MNHNS and CDR2 SASEGT. Unmatched junction bases numbered 7, after V lost 3 bases and J lost 4 bases. Here the CDR3 DNA reads TGTGCCAGCAGTGACCCAGGACAGGGGAGGAATCAGCCCCAGCATTTT. Translated: CASSDPGQGRNQPQHF.

This clonotype was seen only a few times. The genes are TRBV6-2 or TRBV6-3 and TRBJ2-1, with D unresolved. V was cut by 4 bases and J by 0 bases, with 13 bases left in between. The CDR3 covers 16 residues. Per the germline V gene, CDR1 is MNHEY and CDR2 is SVGEGT. CDR3 region: CASSFGLVGSYNEQFF. DNA for the CDR3: TGTGCCAGCAGTTTTGGGCTAGTGGGCTCCTACAATGAGCAGTTCTTC.

This clonotype has ten or more counts. This chain links TRBV28 with TRBJ1-1; D is undetermined. CDR1 and CDR2 (germline): MDHEN, SYDVKM. This CDR3 is 13 amino acids long. Trimming removed 4 bases from V and 1 base from J, with 7 bases in between. CDR3 in amino acids: CASSSPGNTEAFF. The CDR3 DNA reads as TGTGCCAGCAGTTCTCCGGGGAACACTGAAGCTTTCTTT.

The genes are TRBV6-1 and TRBJ2-3, with D tentatively TRBD2 (7 bases). The CDR3 is 13 amino acids. V was trimmed by 8 bases and J by 4 bases, leaving 13 bases between them. The V gene's germline CDR1 is MNHNS and CDR2 SASEGT. CDR3 bases: TGTGCCAGCGGGGGGGCAGTTCCAGATACGCAGTATTTT. As protein: CASGGAVPDTQYF.

The table lists this clonotype with a few counts. This chain uses TRBV29-1 with TRBJ2-3; possibly TRBD2 for D (5 bases). The CDR3 is made up of 11 amino acids. CDR1 is SQVTM and CDR2 is ANQGSEA in the germline V gene. Trimming stripped 6 bases from V and 5 bases from J, with 9 bases between. CDR3 sequence: CSVPRGDTQYF. The CDR3 region has the DNA TGCAGCGTCCCTCGGGGAGATACGCAGTATTTT.

The chain is built from TRBV10-3 and TRBJ2-5, with D maybe TRBD1 (5 bases). V lost 5 bases and J 2 bases, leaving 12 bases between the germline ends. Germline-derived CDR1 and CDR2 are ENHRY and SYGVKD. The CDR3 has 14 amino acids. CDR3 in amino acids: CAISHEGAQETQYF. Written as DNA, the CDR3 is TGTGCCATCAGTCATGAAGGGGCGCAAGAGACCCAGTACTTC.

This clonotype has just a few counts. The V gene is TRBV5-1, the J gene TRBJ1-1, with D unclear. Germline CDR1 is SGHRS and CDR2 is YFSETQ. V lost 3 bases and J 0 bases, leaving 12 bases between the germline ends. The CDR3 has 15 amino acids. The CDR3 DNA is TGCGCCAGCAGCTCCGACCTGAAGCTGAACACTGAAGCTTTCTTT. Protein: CASSSDLKLNTEAFF.

This clonotype was observed a few times. CDR3 bases: TGTGCCAGCAGCACGGACAGGGGAGGGGAGACCCAGTACTTC. As protein: CASSTDRGGETQYF. The chain is built from TRBV7-9 and TRBJ2-5; the match to TRBD1 covers 9 bases. With 5 bases clipped from V and 5 bases from J, the junction kept 6 bases outside the gene matches. CDR1 is SEHNR, CDR2 FQNEAQ, per germline (reference sequence). The CDR3 has 14 residues.

This clonotype was recorded a few times. V usage is TRBV20-1 and J usage is TRBJ1-5; 7 bases match TRBD1. This CDR3 is 15 amino acids long. Germline V gene data show CDR1 as DFQATT and CDR2 as SNEGSKA (reference sequence). The ends lost 3 bases at V and 1 base at J; junction bases unmatched: 6. The chain's CDR3 is CSASGQVGSNQPQHF. The CDR3 bases are TGCAGTGCTAGTGGACAGGTAGGGAGCAATCAGCCCCAGCATTTT.

The table lists this clonotype with a few counts. The rearrangement uses TRBV24-1 and TRBJ1-1; 9 bases fit TRBD1. The CDR3 is 16 residues long. The ends lost 4 bases at V and 4 bases at J; junction bases unmatched: 9. CDR1 is KGHDR and CDR2 is SFDVKD in the germline V gene. CDR3 protein: CATSEQYRGRTTEAFF. Written as DNA, the CDR3 is TGTGCCACCAGTGAACAATACAGGGGGCGGACCACTGAAGCTTTCTTT.

In its sample, this clonotype was seen many times. The chain employs TRBV2 and TRBJ1-5; 7 bases agree with TRBD1. The CDR3 loop spans 13 amino acids. Germline V gene lookup returns CDR1 SNHLY and CDR2 FYNNEI. The ends lost 6 bases at V and 4 bases at J; junction bases unmatched: 3. CDR3 coding DNA: TGTGCCAGCAGGCGGGACAGTAATCAGCCCCAGCATTTT. Protein sequence: CASRRDSNQPQHF.

The sample holds a few counts of this clonotype. This sequence joins TRBV10-2 and TRBJ2-3, with D possibly TRBD2 on 5 matching bases. The CDR3 is 14 amino acids. Germline V CDR1 and CDR2: WSHSY, SAAADI. The germline V and J ends were trimmed by 0 bases and 6 bases, with 10 bases remaining between them. Here the CDR3 reads CASSESGRSDTQYF. For the CDR3, the DNA is TGCGCCAGCAGTGAGTCTGGGAGATCGGATACGCAGTATTTT.

This rearrangement joins TRBV20-1 to TRBJ2-7; a possible D gene is TRBD1 (5 bases). Trimming cost V 0 bases and J 3 bases, with 15 bases left between them. CDR3 length: 15 residues. Germline lookup yields CDR1 DFQATT and CDR2 SNEGSKA (reference sequence). The CDR3 DNA is TGCAGTGCTAGAGATCAAAGGACACTGGGCTACGAGCAGTACTTC. This sequence encodes CSARDQRTLGYEQYF.

This clonotype was detected only a few times. V gene TRBV7-9 combines with J gene TRBJ2-7; D is perhaps TRBD1 (6 bases). This CDR3 is built from 15 residues. Germline V lookup: CDR1 SEHNR, CDR2 FQNEAQ (reference sequence). V was trimmed by 8 bases and J by 6 bases, leaving 23 bases between them. The CDR3 spells CASSILQGFGGEQYF. CDR3 sequence (DNA): TGTGCCAGCTCGATATTGCAGGGGTTCGGAGGCGAGCAGTACTTC.

This clonotype turned up a few times. The V call is TRBV27, the J call TRBJ2-3, with 13 bases lining up with TRBD2. The CDR3 is made up of 16 amino acids. V trimming: 5 bases; J trimming: 5 bases; junction bases outside the gene matches: 7. Germline loops: CDR1 MNHEY, CDR2 SMNVEV (reference sequence). The CDR3 reads CASSPRLAGGVDTQYF. The CDR3 nucleotides are TGTGCCAGCAGTCCCCGACTAGCGGGGGGCGTAGATACGCAGTATTTT.

V usage is TRBV5-1 and J usage is TRBJ2-5, with 9 bases fitting TRBD2. Trimming removed 4 bases from V and 1 base from J; junction bases left unmatched: 11. In germline, CDR1 is SGHRS, CDR2 YFSETQ. This CDR3 contains 17 residues. CDR3 in amino acids: CASSPPSGALPQETQYF. DNA for the CDR3: TGCGCCAGCAGCCCCCCTAGCGGGGCCCTTCCCCAAGAGACCCAGTACTTC.

This clonotype showed up many times. The V gene is TRBV12-3 or TRBV12-4, the J gene TRBJ2-3; tentatively, D is TRBD1 or TRBD2 (6 bases each). Trimming cost V 3 bases and J 5 bases, with 15 bases left between them. The CDR3 is made up of 15 amino acids. The CDR3 coding sequence is TGTGCCAGCAGTTTGGTGGGGGGCCAAGGAGATACGCAGTATTTT. This sequence encodes CASSLVGGQGDTQYF.

This clonotype was found a few times. The gene calls are TRBV5-1 and TRBJ2-5; 11 bases map to TRBD2. The CDR3 runs to 15 residues. CDR1 and CDR2 from the germline V gene are SGHRS and YFSETQ. Losses at the gene ends were 4 bases for V and 3 bases for J; bases not matched to a gene: 5. This chain's CDR3 is CASSTGTSGKETQYF. In DNA, the CDR3 is TGCGCCAGCAGCACCGGGACTAGCGGAAAAGAGACCCAGTACTTC.

This clonotype was seen a few times. The V call is TRBV7-3, the J call TRBJ2-3; D may be TRBD1 or TRBD2 (6 bases each). This CDR3 spans 18 amino acids. Germline CDR1 and CDR2: SGHTA and FQGTGA. V was pared by 1 base and J by 7 bases, with 24 bases between. CDR3 coding DNA: TGTGCCAGCAGCTTAAAGGAGGGGGTCCGGATCATTGATAATACGCAGTATTTT. Translating it yields CASSLKEGVRIIDNTQYF.

This clonotype came up a few times. The chain links TRBV6-5 to TRBJ1-6, with TRBD1 identical over 7 bases. The V gene end was trimmed by 2 bases and the J gene end by 8 bases; junction bases not matched to a gene: 9. Germline V gene data show CDR1 as MNHEY and CDR2 as SVGAGI. The CDR3 has 16 amino acids. CDR3 sequence (DNA): TGTGCCAGCAGTTACGCCAATCCGGGACAGTATTCACCCCTCCACTTT. Amino acids: CASSYANPGQYSPLHF.

A few counts support this clonotype. This rearrangement joins TRBV15 to TRBJ2-1, with D maybe TRBD2 (7 bases). The CDR3 contains 16 residues. The ends were cut back, 0 bases at V and 5 bases at J, with 14 bases in the middle. Germline V lookup: CDR1 LNHNV, CDR2 YYDKDF (reference sequence). The CDR3 spells CATSRDRGGGHNEQFF. For the CDR3, the DNA is TGTGCCACCAGCAGAGATAGGGGGGGTGGACACAATGAGCAGTTCTTC.

This clonotype was observed a handful of times. One junction end does not reproduce the germline sequence, and a read error may be involved. V gene TRBV24-1 combines with J gene TRBJ2-2, with D unclear. The V gene's germline CDR1 is KGHDR and CDR2 SFDVKD. This CDR3 is built from 13 residues. CDR3 bases: TGCGCCGCCCAGGCCGCGAACACCGGGGAGCTGTTTTTT. The encoded protein is CAAQAANTGELFF.

In this sample, this clonotype turned up a few times. The chain links TRBV6-5 to TRBJ1-6; D not certain. Germline V gene lookup returns CDR1 MNHEY and CDR2 SVGAGI. The CDR3 length is 17 residues. The germline V and J ends were trimmed by 0 bases and 9 bases, with 18 bases remaining between them. Written as DNA, the CDR3 is TGTGCCAGCAGTTACTCGACTACCCGCAGGTCCAGTTCACCCCTCCACTTT. Translation: CASSYSTTRRSSSPLHF.

The rearrangement uses TRBV14 and TRBJ1-6; the D is unclear. Germline assignment: CDR1 SGHDN and CDR2 FVKESK. There are 14 residues in the CDR3. The ends were cut back, 3 bases at V and 7 bases at J, with 10 bases in the middle. The CDR3 sequence is CASSHMNSNSPLHF. CDR3 DNA: TGTGCCAGCAGCCACATGAACTCGAATTCACCCCTCCACTTT.

This sequence joins TRBV6-1 and TRBJ1-1; TRBD1 agrees at 9 bases. V was clipped by 4 bases and J by 4 bases; unmatched bases: 7. The CDR3 loop spans 15 amino acids. Germline lookup yields CDR1 MNHNS and CDR2 SASEGT. The CDR3 nucleotides read TGTGCCAGCAGTGGGTCACAGGGGGCTGGCACTGAAGCTTTCTTT. Translated: CASSGSQGAGTEAFF.

This clonotype was counted only a few times. CDR3 coding DNA: TGTGCCAGCAGCTCTTTAGCGGGGGGCCGCACAGATACGCAGTATTTT. The encoded protein is CASSSLAGGRTDTQYF. The V call is TRBV11-3, the J call TRBJ2-3; 10 bases line up with TRBD2. The germline V gene encodes CDR1 SGHNT and CDR2 YENEEA. Trimming cost V 4 bases and J 1 base; bases outside gene matches: 5. This CDR3 is built from 16 residues.

The chain combines TRBV29-1 with TRBJ2-2; D uncertain. From germline, CDR1 is SQVTM and CDR2 ANQGSEA. V was clipped by 5 bases and J by 4 bases, with 11 bases between them. CDR3 size: 13 residues. The CDR3 DNA sequence: TGCAGCGTTCCTGAACGGGCCACCGGGGAGCTGTTTTTT. This codes for CSVPERATGELFF.

The chain is built from TRBV7-8 and TRBJ2-5; the D gene is possibly TRBD2 (6 bases). The CDR3 is 14 amino acids. Trimming took off 3 bases at V and 2 bases at J, with 10 bases between the two ends. Germline assignment: CDR1 SGHVS and CDR2 FQNEAQ. CDR3: CASSFAGLQETQYF. As DNA, the CDR3 is TGTGCCAGCAGCTTTGCGGGGCTACAAGAGACCCAGTACTTC.

This clonotype was counted between two and nine times. This chain uses TRBV9 with TRBJ1-1, with TRBD1 matching over 7 bases. The CDR3 runs 15 residues. With 3 bases clipped from V and 11 bases from J, the junction kept 16 bases outside the gene matches. The V gene's germline CDR1 is SGDLS and CDR2 YYNGEE. Here the CDR3 reads CASSGQGGFGRGAFF. CDR3 nucleotides: TGTGCCAGCAGCGGACAGGGAGGATTTGGCCGGGGGGCTTTCTTT.

This chain links TRBV7-3 with TRBJ2-7, with 8 nucleotides matching TRBD1. This CDR3 region has 15 residues. With V trimmed by 6 bases and J by 6 bases, 13 bases remained unmatched. The germline V gene has CDR1 SGHTA and CDR2 FQGTGA. The CDR3 sequence is CASSWDRWHPSEQYV. The DNA for the CDR3 is TGTGCCAGCAGTTGGGACAGGTGGCATCCGAGCGAGCAGTACGTC.

This chain joins TRBV5-1 and TRBJ1-4; no clear D gene. Per the germline V gene, CDR1 is SGHRS and CDR2 is YFSETQ. The CDR3 is 15 residues long. V lost 2 bases to trimming and J lost 6 bases, with 14 bases between them. CDR3: CASSLASGSDEKLFF. As DNA, the CDR3 is TGCGCCAGCAGCTTAGCGTCGGGGTCGGATGAAAAACTGTTTTTT. Full variable domain (outside the CDR3, taken from reference TRBV5-1 and TRBJ1-4): KAGVTQTPRYLIKTRGQQVTLSCSPISGHRSVSWYQQTPGQGLQFLFEYFSETQRNKGNFPGRFSGRQFSNSRSEMNVSTLELGDSALYLCASSLASGSDEKLFFGSGTQLSVL.

This clonotype was observed a few times. V gene TRBV7-3 combines with J gene TRBJ2-6; 7 bases are a match to TRBD1. Unmatched junction bases numbered 5, after V lost 4 bases and J lost 2 bases. This CDR3 has 16 amino acids. Per the germline V gene, CDR1 is SGHTA and CDR2 is FQGTGA. This CDR3 is CASSYTTGAGANVLTF. The CDR3 DNA reads TGTGCCAGCAGCTACACTACAGGGGCTGGGGCCAACGTCCTGACTTTC.